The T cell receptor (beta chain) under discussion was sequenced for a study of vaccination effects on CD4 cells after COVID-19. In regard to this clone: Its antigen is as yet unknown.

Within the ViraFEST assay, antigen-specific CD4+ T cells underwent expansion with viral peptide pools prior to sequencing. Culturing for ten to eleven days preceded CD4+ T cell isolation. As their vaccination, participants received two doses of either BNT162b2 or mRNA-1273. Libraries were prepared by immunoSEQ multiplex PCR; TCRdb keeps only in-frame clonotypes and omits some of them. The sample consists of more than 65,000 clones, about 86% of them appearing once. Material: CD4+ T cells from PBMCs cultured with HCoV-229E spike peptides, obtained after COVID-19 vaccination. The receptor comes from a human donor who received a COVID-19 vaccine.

The CDR3 bases are TGTGCCAGCAGCAAACCGGGACAGGGCACAGATACGCAGTATTTT. This sequence encodes CASSKPGQGTDTQYF. The chain links TRBV5-6 to TRBJ2-3, with 8 positions matching TRBD1. The junction had 5 bases not matched to a gene; V was cut back by 4 bases and J by 1 base. There are 15 residues in the CDR3. Germline assignment: CDR1 SGHDT and CDR2 YYEEEE.